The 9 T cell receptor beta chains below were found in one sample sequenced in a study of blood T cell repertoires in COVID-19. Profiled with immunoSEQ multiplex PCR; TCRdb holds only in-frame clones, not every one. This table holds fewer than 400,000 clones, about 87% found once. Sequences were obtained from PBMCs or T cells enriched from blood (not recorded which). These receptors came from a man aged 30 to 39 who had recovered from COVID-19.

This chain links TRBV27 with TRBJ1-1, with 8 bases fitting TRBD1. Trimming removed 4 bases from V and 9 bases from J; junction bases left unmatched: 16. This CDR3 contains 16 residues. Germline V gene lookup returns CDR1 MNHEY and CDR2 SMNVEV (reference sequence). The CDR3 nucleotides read TGTGCCAGCAGTTACGGGGCAGGGGGCGCGAAGAGGCAAGCTTTCTTT. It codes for CASSYGAGGAKRQAFF.

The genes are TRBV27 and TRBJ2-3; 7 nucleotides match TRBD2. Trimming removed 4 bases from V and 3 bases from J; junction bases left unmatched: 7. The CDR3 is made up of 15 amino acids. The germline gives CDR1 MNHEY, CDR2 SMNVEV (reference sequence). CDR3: CASSWRGSRTDTQYF. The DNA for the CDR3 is TGTGCCAGCAGTTGGCGGGGGAGCAGGACAGATACGCAGTATTTT.

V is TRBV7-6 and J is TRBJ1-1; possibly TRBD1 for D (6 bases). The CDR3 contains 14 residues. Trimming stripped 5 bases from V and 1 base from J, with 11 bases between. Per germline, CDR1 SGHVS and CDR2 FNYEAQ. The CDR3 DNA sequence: TGTGCCAGCAGCCCCGGGGGGGCGAACACTGAAGCTTTCTTT. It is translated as CASSPGGANTEAFF.

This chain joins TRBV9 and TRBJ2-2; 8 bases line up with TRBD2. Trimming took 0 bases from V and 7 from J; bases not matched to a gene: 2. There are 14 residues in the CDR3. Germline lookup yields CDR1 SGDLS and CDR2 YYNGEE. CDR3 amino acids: CASSVVAGYGELFF. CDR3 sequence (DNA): TGTGCCAGCAGCGTAGTAGCGGGGTACGGGGAGCTGTTTTTT.

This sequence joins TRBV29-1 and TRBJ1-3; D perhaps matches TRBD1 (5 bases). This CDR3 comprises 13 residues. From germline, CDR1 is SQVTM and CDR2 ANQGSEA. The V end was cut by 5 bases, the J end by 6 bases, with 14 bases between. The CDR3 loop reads CSVTGGVANTIYF. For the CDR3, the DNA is TGCAGCGTTACAGGTGGGGTGGCAAACACCATATATTTT.

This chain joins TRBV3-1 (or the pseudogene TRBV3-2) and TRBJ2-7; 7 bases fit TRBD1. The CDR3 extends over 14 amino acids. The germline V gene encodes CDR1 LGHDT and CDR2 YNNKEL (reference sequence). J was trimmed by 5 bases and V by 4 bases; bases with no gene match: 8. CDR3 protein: CASSLPRQGHEQYF. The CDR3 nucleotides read TGTGCCAGCAGCCTACCCCGACAGGGCCACGAGCAGTACTTC.

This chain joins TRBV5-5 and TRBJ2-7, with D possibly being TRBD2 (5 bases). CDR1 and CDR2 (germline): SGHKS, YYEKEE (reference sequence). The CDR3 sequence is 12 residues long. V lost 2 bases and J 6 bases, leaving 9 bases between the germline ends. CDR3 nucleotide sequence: TGTGCCAGCAGCTTCCGGGGTAGCGAGCAGTACTTC. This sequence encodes CASSFRGSEQYF.

CDR3 loop: CASTVLGGHESYNEQFF. CDR3 sequence (DNA): TGTGCCAGCACCGTGCTAGGGGGACACGAGTCCTACAATGAGCAGTTCTTC. The rearrangement uses TRBV28 and TRBJ2-1; a weak D match, TRBD1 (6 bases). Trimming cost V 7 bases and J 1 base, with 20 bases left between them. The CDR3 is 17 amino acids. CDR1 MDHEN and CDR2 SYDVKM come from the germline V gene.

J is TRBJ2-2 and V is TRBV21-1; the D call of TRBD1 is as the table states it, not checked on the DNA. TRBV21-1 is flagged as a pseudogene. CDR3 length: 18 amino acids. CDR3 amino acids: CASSKDRSDRGHTGELFF. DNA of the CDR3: TGTGCCAGCAGCAAAGACCGATCGGACAGGGGGCACACCGGGGAGCTGTTTTTT.